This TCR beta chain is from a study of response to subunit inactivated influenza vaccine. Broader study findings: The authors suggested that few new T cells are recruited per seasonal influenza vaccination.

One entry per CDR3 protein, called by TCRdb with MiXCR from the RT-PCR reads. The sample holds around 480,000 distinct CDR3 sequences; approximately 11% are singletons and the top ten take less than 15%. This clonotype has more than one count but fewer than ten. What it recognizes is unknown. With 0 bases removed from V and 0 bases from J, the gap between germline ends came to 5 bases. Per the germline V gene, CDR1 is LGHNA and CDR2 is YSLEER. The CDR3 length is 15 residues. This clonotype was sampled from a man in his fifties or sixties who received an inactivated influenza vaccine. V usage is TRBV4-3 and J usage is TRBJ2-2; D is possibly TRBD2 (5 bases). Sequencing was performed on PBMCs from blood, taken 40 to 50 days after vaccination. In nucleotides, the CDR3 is TGCGCCAGCAGCCAAGAGGGAGCGAACACCGGGGAGCTGTTTTTT. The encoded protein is CASSQEGANTGELFF.